This TCR beta chain was identified during a study of blood T cells in healthy people across ages. The CDR3 is 15 residues long. The germline V gene encodes CDR1 SGHVS and CDR2 FQNEAQ. Trimming shortened V by 5 bases and J by 0 bases, and 13 bases separated the two germline ends. In the case of this clonotype: Its matching antigen is unknown.

It was with a sample-barcoded 5' primer and a J-beta primer mix that a second PCR of about 6 to 11 cycles was run. MiXCR, run by TCRdb on the 5' RACE reads, gives a single entry per CDR3 protein. The sample has 540,000 or so distinct CDR3 sequences, 25% to 30% seen once. For every donor, a draw yielded around 10 milliliters of peripheral blood. Study observations and caveats: Strong correlation existed between TCR beta diversity and naive T cell percentage.

The sequenced material came from blood. The TCR comes from a woman in her seventies in good health. The genes are TRBV7-8 and TRBJ1-2; D is undetermined. In DNA, the CDR3 is TGTGCCAGCAGCCCTAGGGTAGAAACTAACTATGGCTACACCTTC. It codes for CASSPRVETNYGYTF.